Detailed here is one T cell receptor beta chain. The data were produced by immunoSEQ multiplex PCR, yet TCRdb's version contains in-frame clones alone and is incomplete. In the table there are 100,000 or so clones, more than 85% of which are singletons. The data stem from a study of Tregs in tolerant kidney transplant recipients. Related graft donors supplied nonmyeloablative bone marrow transplants, and mixed chimerism was transient. Germline-derived CDR1 and CDR2 are LGHNA and YNFKEQ. J lost 4 bases, V lost 0 bases, and 18 bases had no gene match. The CDR3 length is 19 residues. This material consisted of CD4+ T cells from blood (PBMCs), taken 12 months after the transplant. The receptor was derived from a human patient who received a combined kidney and bone marrow transplant. T cells may partly derive from the graft donor. V usage is TRBV4-2 and J usage is TRBJ2-7, with 7 positions matching TRBD1. The DNA for the CDR3 is TGTGCCAGCAGCCAAGATCCGTCCGGGACAGTTCTCACCGCTTACGAGCAGTACTTC. This codes for CASSQDPSGTVLTAYEQYF.